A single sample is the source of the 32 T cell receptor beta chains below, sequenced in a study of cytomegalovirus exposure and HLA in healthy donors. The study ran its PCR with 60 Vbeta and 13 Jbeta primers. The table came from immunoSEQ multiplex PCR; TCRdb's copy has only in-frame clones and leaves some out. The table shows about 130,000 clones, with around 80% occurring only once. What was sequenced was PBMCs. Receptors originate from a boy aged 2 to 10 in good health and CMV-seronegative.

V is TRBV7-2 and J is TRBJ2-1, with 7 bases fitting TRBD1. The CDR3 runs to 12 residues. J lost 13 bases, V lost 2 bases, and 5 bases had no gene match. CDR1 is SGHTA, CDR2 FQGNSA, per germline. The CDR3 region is CASSLQGDVQFF. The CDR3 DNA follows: TGTGCCAGCAGCTTACAGGGGGACGTTCAGTTCTTC.

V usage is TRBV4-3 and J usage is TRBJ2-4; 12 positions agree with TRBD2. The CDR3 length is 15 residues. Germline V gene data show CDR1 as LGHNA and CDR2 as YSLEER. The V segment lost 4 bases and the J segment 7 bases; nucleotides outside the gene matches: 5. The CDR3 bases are TGCGCCAGCAGCCTTTCACTAGCGGGGGGCAACATTCAGTACTTC. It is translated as CASSLSLAGGNIQYF.

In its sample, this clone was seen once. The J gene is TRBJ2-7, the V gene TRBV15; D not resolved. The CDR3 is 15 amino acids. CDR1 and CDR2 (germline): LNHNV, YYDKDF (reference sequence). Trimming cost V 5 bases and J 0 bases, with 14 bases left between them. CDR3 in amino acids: CATSSSALPSYEQYF. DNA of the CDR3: TGTGCCACCAGCTCCAGCGCTCTCCCCTCCTACGAGCAGTACTTC.

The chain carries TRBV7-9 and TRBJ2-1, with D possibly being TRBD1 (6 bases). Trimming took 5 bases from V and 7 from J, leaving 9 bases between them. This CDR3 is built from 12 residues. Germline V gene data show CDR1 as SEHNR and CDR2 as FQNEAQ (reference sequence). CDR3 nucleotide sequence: TGTGCCAGCAGCCGAGGGGGAAATGAGCAGTTCTTC. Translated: CASSRGGNEQFF.

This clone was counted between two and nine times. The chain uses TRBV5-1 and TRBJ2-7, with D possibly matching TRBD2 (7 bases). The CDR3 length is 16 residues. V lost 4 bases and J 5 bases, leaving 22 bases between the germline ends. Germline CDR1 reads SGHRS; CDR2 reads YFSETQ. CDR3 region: CASSPPGEGAVDEQYF. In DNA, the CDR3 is TGCGCCAGCAGCCCGCCAGGGGAGGGAGCGGTCGACGAGCAGTACTTC.

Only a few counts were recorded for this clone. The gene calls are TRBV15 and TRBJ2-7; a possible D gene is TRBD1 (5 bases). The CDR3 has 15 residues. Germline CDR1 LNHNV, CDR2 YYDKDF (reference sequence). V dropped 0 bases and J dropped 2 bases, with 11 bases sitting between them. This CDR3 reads CATSRDTMDTYEQYF. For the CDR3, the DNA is TGTGCCACCAGCAGAGATACTATGGACACCTACGAGCAGTACTTC.

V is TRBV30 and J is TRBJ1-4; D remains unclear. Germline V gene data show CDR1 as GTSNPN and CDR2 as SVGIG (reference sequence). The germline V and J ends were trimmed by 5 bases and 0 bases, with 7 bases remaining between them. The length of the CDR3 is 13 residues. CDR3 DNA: TGTGCCTGGCGGTCCTCAACTAATGAAAAACTGTTTTTT. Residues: CAWRSSTNEKLFF.

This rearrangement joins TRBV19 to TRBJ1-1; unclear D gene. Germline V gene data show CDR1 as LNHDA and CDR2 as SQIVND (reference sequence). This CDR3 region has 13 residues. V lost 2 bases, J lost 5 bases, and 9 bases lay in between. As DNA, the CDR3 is TGTGCCAGTAGTATATACCGGGGTACTGAAGCTTTCTTT. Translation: CASSIYRGTEAFF.

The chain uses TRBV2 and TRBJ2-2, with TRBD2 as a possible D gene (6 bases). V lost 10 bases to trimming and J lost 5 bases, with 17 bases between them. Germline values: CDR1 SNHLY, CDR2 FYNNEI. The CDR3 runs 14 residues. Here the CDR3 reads CATKTGVKTGELFF. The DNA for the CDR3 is TGTGCCACTAAGACGGGAGTAAAAACCGGGGAGCTGTTTTTT.

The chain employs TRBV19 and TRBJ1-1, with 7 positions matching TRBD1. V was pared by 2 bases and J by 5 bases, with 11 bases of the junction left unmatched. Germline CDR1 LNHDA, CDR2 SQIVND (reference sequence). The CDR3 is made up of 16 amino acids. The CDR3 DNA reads TGTGCCAGTAGTATATTGCCTGGGCAGGGGGAGACTGAAGCTTTCTTT. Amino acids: CASSILPGQGETEAFF.

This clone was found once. CDR3 coding DNA: TGTGCCTGGGGCCTGAGGGCTGAAGCTTTCTTT. Translating it yields CAWGLRAEAFF. The chain carries TRBV30 and TRBJ1-1; D not resolved. CDR3 length: 11 residues. V lost 5 bases and J lost 6, with 10 bases in between. From germline, CDR1 is GTSNPN and CDR2 SVGIG (reference sequence).

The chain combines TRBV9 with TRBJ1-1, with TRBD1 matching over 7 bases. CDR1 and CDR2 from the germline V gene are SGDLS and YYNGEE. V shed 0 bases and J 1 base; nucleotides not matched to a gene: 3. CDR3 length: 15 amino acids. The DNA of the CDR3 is TGTGCCAGCAGCGTAGGCGGGACAGCGAACACTGAAGCTTTCTTT. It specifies CASSVGGTANTEAFF.

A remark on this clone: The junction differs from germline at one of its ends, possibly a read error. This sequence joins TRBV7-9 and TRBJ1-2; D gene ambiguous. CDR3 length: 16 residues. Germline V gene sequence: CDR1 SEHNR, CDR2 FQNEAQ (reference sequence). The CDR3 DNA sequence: TGTTCCAGCAGCTTAGGTGACACCCTCGCGAGCTATGGCTACACCTTC. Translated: CSSSLGDTLASYGYTF.

This CDR3 reads CASSQASTETYGYTF. The CDR3 DNA is TGCGCCAGCAGCCAAGCTTCGACAGAGACCTATGGCTACACCTTC. The chain combines TRBV4-1 with TRBJ1-2, with a tentative D call TRBD1 (5 bases). The CDR3 has 15 amino acids. Per germline, CDR1 MGHRA and CDR2 YSYEKL. The V and J ends lost 1 base and 4 bases respectively, with 13 bases between them.

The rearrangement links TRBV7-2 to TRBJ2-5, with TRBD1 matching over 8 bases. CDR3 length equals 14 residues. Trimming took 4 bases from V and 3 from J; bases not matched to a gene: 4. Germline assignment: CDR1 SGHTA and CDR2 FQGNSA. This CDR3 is CASSSDRDEETQYF. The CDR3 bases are TGTGCCAGCAGCTCGGACAGGGACGAAGAGACCCAGTACTTC.

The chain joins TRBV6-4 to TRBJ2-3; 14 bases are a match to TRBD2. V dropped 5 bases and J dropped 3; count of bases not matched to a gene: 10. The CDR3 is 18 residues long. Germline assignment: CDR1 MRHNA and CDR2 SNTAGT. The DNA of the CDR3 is TGTGCCAGCAGTCCCGGGACTAGCGGGGGTGAACAGACAGATACGCAGTATTTT. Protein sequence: CASSPGTSGGEQTDTQYF.

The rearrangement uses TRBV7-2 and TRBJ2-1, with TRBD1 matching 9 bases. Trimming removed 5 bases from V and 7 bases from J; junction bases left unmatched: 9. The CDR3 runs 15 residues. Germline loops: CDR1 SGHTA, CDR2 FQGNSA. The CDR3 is CASSHTQGALNEQFF. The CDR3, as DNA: TGTGCCAGCAGCCATACACAGGGGGCGTTGAATGAGCAGTTCTTC.

CDR3 sequence: CASSPRQGTHEQYV. In nucleotides, the CDR3 is TGTGCCAGCAGCCCAAGACAGGGAACGCACGAGCAGTACGTC. The gene calls are TRBV21-1 and TRBJ2-7; the table assigns TRBD1, which was not confirmed against the DNA. TRBV21-1 is a listed pseudogene. This CDR3 region has 14 residues.

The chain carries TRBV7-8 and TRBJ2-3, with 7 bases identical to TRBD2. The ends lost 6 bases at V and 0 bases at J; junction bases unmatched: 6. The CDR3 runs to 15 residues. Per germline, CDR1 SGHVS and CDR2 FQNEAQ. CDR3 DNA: TGTGCCAGCAGTCCCAAAGCGGGGAGCACAGATACGCAGTATTTT. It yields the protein CASSPKAGSTDTQYF.

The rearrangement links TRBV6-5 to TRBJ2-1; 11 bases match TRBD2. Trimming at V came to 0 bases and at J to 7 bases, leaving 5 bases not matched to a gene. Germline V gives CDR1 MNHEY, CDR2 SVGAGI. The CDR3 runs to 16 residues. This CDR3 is CASSYSVIAGGNEQFF. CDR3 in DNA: TGTGCCAGCAGTTACTCGGTAATAGCGGGAGGGAATGAGCAGTTCTTC.

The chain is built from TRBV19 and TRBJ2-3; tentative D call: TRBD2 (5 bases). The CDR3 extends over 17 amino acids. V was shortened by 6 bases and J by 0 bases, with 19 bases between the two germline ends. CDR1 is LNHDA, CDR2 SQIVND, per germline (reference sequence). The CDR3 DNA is TGTGCCAGTAGCATTCCCTCAGCGGTCCCTAGCACAGATACGCAGTATTTT. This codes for CASSIPSAVPSTDTQYF.

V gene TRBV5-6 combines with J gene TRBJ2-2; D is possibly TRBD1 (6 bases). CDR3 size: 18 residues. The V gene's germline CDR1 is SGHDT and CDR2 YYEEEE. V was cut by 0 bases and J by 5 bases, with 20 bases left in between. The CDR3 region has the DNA TGTGCCAGCAGCTTGGCTCTATCCACAGGGTTTCGGACCGGGGAGCTGTTTTTT. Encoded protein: CASSLALSTGFRTGELFF.

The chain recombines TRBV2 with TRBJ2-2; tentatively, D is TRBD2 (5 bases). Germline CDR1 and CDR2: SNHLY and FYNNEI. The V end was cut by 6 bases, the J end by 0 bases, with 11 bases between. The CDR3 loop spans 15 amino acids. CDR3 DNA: TGTGCCAGCAGGCCAAGCGGAACGAACACCGGGGAGCTGTTTTTT. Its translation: CASRPSGTNTGELFF.

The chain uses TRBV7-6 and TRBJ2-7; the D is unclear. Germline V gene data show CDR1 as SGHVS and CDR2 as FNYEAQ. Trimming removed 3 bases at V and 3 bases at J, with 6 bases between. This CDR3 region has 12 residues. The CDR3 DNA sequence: TGTGCCAGCAGCTTTAACGGCTACGAGCAGTACTTC. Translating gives CASSFNGYEQYF. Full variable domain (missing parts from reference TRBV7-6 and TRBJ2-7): GAGVSQSPRYKVTKRGQDVALRCDPISGHVSLYWYRQALGQGPEFLTYFNYEAQQDKSGLPNDRFSAERPEGSISTLTIQRTEQRDSAMYRCASSFNGYEQYFGPGTRLTVT.

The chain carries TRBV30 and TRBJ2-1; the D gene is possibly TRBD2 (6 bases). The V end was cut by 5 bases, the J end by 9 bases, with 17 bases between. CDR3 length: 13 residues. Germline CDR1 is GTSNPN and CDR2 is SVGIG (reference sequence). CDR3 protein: CAWGRGSGLEQFF. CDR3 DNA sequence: TGTGCCTGGGGACGAGGTAGCGGACTTGAGCAGTTCTTC.

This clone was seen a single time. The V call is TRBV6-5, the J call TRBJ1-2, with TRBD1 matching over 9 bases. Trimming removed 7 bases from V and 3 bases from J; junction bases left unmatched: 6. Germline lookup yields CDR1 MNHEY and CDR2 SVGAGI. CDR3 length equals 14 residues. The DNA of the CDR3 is TGTGCCAGCAAACCGGGACAGGGACACTATGGCTACACCTTC. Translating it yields CASKPGQGHYGYTF.

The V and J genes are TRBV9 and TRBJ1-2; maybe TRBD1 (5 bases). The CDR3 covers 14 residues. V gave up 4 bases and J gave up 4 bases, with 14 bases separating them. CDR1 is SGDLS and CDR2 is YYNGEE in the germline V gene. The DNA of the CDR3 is TGTGCCAGCAGCACCGGGGGGTTGGGCTATGGCTACACCTTC. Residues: CASSTGGLGYGYTF.

The CDR3 is CASSFQVDEQFF. For the CDR3, the DNA is TGTGCCAGCAGCTTTCAGGTGGATGAGCAGTTCTTC. The genes are TRBV7-6 and TRBJ2-1; D is undetermined. The germline gives CDR1 SGHVS, CDR2 FNYEAQ. The CDR3 totals 12 residues. Trimming removed 3 bases at V and 8 bases at J, with 8 bases between.

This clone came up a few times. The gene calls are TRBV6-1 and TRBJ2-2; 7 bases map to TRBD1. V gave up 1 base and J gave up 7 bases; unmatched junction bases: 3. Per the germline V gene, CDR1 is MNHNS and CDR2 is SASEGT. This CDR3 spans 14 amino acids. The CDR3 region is CASSEEGAVGELFF. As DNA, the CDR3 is TGTGCCAGCAGTGAAGAGGGGGCTGTCGGGGAGCTGTTTTTT.

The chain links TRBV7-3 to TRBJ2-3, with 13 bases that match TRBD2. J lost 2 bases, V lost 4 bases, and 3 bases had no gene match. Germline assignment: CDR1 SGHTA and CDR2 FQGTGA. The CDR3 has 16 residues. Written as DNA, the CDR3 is TGTGCCAGCAGCTCGGGACTAGCGGGGTACACAGATACGCAGTATTTT. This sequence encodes CASSSGLAGYTDTQYF.

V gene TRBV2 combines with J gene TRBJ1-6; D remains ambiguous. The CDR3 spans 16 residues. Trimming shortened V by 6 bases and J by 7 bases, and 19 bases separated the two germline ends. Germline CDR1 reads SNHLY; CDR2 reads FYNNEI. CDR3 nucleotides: TGTGCCAGCAGGAGATGGGTAACCACAGAGAATTCACCCCTCCACTTT. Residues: CASRRWVTTENSPLHF.

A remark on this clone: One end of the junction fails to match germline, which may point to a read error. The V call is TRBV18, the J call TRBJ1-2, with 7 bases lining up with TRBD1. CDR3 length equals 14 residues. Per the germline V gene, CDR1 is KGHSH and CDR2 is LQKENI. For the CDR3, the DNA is TGTGCCAGCTCATCACCGGACAGGAACTATGGCTACACCTTC. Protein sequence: CASSSPDRNYGYTF.